Following are 28 T cell receptor beta chains from one sample sequenced in a study of beta chain features in type 1 diabetes. Study-wide points: Among all four CD4+ subsets, Type 1 diabetes patients had TCRB CDR3s that were moderately but significantly shorter.

These receptors are not linked to any known antigen. Investigators reverse transcribed all isolated RNA, so they sequenced expressed TCRB transcripts. Only in-frame clones appear in the TCRdb table, and some are missing; sequencing was by immunoSEQ multiplex PCR. This sample has 150,000 to 190,000 clones, with 10% found just once. Sequences were obtained from central memory CD4+ T cells from blood. The receptor source for this set is a man aged 25 to 45 with type 1 diabetes.

V usage is TRBV6-5 and J usage is TRBJ1-3, with D possibly TRBD1 on 6 matching bases. The CDR3 has 15 residues. Trimming pared 0 bases from V and 4 bases from J, leaving 10 bases between. The germline V gene has CDR1 MNHEY and CDR2 SVGAGI. As DNA, the CDR3 is TGTGCCAGCAGTTACTCGCGAGGGGGAGGAAACACCATATATTTT. The encoded protein is CASSYSRGGGNTIYF.

This clone was detected only a few times. The chain recombines TRBV19 with TRBJ2-2, with 7 bases identical to TRBD2. In germline, CDR1 is LNHDA, CDR2 SQIVND (reference sequence). The trim removed 4 bases at V and 0 bases at J, leaving 5 bases unmatched. The CDR3 spans 16 residues. The CDR3 reads CASSSGRGANTGELFF. The CDR3 DNA is TGTGCCAGTAGTAGCGGGAGAGGGGCGAACACCGGGGAGCTGTTTTTT.

This sequence joins TRBV25-1 and TRBJ1-4, with D perhaps TRBD1 (5 bases). Germline assignment: CDR1 MGHDK and CDR2 SYGVNS. Trimming shortened V by 5 bases and J by 12 bases, and 16 bases separated the two germline ends. The length of the CDR3 is 13 residues. The CDR3 DNA reads as TGTGCCAGCAGTAACGTCCTCAGGGATGAACTGTTTTTT. Its protein product is CASSNVLRDELFF.

This clone was counted between two and nine times. This chain connects TRBV7-3 to TRBJ1-1; 8 bases line up with TRBD1. The length of the CDR3 is 14 residues. V dropped 5 bases and J dropped 4; count of bases not matched to a gene: 6. Germline CDR1 reads SGHTA; CDR2 reads FQGTGA. The CDR3 DNA reads as TGTGCCAGCAGCCGTACAGGGGGTGGCACTGAAGCTTTCTTT. This encodes CASSRTGGGTEAFF.

This clone was counted a few times. The chain employs TRBV9 and TRBJ2-1; 13 nucleotides line up with TRBD2. Unmatched junction bases numbered 3, after V lost 3 bases and J lost 9 bases. Germline lookup yields CDR1 SGDLS and CDR2 YYNGEE. The CDR3 has 14 residues. The CDR3 protein is CASSGGTSGTEQFF. The CDR3 DNA reads TGTGCCAGCAGCGGCGGGACTAGCGGGACTGAGCAGTTCTTC. Combining the CDR3 with reference TRBV9 and TRBJ2-1 gives the whole variable domain DSGVTQTPKHLITATGQRVTLRCSPRSGDLSVYWYQQSLDQGLQFLIQYYNGEERAKGNILERFSAQQFPDLHSELNLSSLELGDSALYFCASSGGTSGTEQFFGPGTRLTVL.

This chain links TRBV2 with TRBJ1-1; 9 bases fit TRBD1. Trimming removed 6 bases from V and 2 bases from J; junction bases left unmatched: 4. The CDR3 is 14 residues long. In germline, CDR1 is SNHLY, CDR2 FYNNEI. CDR3 nucleotides: TGTGCCAGCAGCCAACAGGGGGCAAACACTGAAGCTTTCTTT. Its translation is CASSQQGANTEAFF.

There are a few counts of this clone. V gene TRBV14 combines with J gene TRBJ2-7; no clear D. The germline V gene has CDR1 SGHDN and CDR2 FVKESK. The CDR3 consists of 14 residues. V was pared by 4 bases and J by 0 bases, with 10 bases between. The CDR3 DNA is TGTGCCAGCAGCCTTATGGCCCTCTCCTACGAGCAGTACTTC. This sequence encodes CASSLMALSYEQYF.

V and J are TRBV7-9 and TRBJ1-4, with a weak D call TRBD1 (6 bases). This CDR3 contains 14 residues. The ends were cut back, 6 bases at V and 4 bases at J, with 12 bases in the middle. Germline CDR1 reads SEHNR; CDR2 reads FQNEAQ (reference sequence). The CDR3 protein is CASSMDRNNEKLFF. The DNA for the CDR3 is TGTGCCAGCAGTATGGACAGAAATAATGAAAAACTGTTTTTT.

The chain employs TRBV2 and TRBJ2-3, with D unresolved. The CDR3 length is 12 residues. V lost 7 bases and J 2 bases, leaving 7 bases between the germline ends. Germline assignment: CDR1 SNHLY and CDR2 FYNNEI. The CDR3 loop is CASNGVTDTQYF. The CDR3 DNA reads as TGTGCCAGCAACGGAGTCACAGATACGCAGTATTTT. The whole variable domain, remainder taken from reference TRBV2 and TRBJ2-3, is EPEVTQTPSHQVTQMGQEVILRCVPISNHLYFYWYRQILGQKVEFLVSFYNNEISEKSEIFDDQFSVERPDGSNFTLKIRSTKLEDSAMYFCASNGVTDTQYFGPGTRLTVL.

The sample holds a few counts of this clone. The chain employs TRBV5-1 and TRBJ2-7; D call uncertain. The ends were cut back, 0 bases at V and 6 bases at J, with 10 bases in the middle. Germline CDR1 SGHRS, CDR2 YFSETQ. The CDR3 is made up of 13 amino acids. The CDR3 sequence: CASSLESSVEQYF. The CDR3 DNA follows: TGCGCCAGCAGCTTGGAGTCCAGTGTCGAGCAGTACTTC. Full variable domain (missing parts from reference TRBV5-1 and TRBJ2-7): KAGVTQTPRYLIKTRGQQVTLSCSPISGHRSVSWYQQTPGQGLQFLFEYFSETQRNKGNFPGRFSGRQFSNSRSEMNVSTLELGDSALYLCASSLESSVEQYFGPGTRLTVT.

This clone was detected a few times. The chain links TRBV6-4 to TRBJ1-2; 9 bases are a match to TRBD1. V lost 6 bases, J lost 6 bases, and 11 bases stayed unmatched. This CDR3 has 15 amino acids. Per germline, CDR1 MRHNA and CDR2 SNTAGT. CDR3 nucleotide sequence: TGTGCCAGCAGGGAAACGGACAGGGGTCGTAATGGCTACACCTTC. Residues: CASRETDRGRNGYTF.

This clone was counted only a few times. The chain recombines TRBV5-1 with TRBJ1-2; D is unclear. V was pared by 4 bases and J by 3 bases, with 13 bases between. The CDR3 length is 14 residues. From germline, CDR1 is SGHRS and CDR2 YFSETQ. CDR3: CASSRWAGDYGYTF. Here the CDR3 DNA reads TGCGCCAGCAGCAGGTGGGCCGGGGACTATGGCTACACCTTC.

This clone was detected many times. The chain is built from TRBV7-3 and TRBJ2-1; 8 nucleotides line up with TRBD2. The CDR3 is 15 residues long. V lost 0 bases to trimming and J lost 7 bases; unmatched junction nucleotides: 5. Germline values: CDR1 SGHTA, CDR2 FQGTGA. DNA of the CDR3: TGTGCCAGCAGCTTAACTAGCGGGGTGGGGAATGAGCAGTTCTTC. Encoded protein: CASSLTSGVGNEQFF.

This chain joins TRBV18 and TRBJ2-1, with 10 nucleotides matching TRBD2. Germline trimming cut 5 bases from V and 8 bases from J; bases unmatched to any gene: 12. This CDR3 contains 16 residues. CDR1 is KGHSH, CDR2 LQKENI, per germline. The CDR3: CASSDTSGTRSHEQFF. In DNA form, the CDR3 reads TGTGCCAGCTCAGATACTAGCGGGACCCGGAGCCATGAGCAGTTCTTC.

This rearrangement joins TRBV11-2 to TRBJ2-1; 9 bases are a match to TRBD2. The CDR3 has 16 amino acids. CDR1 is SGHAT, CDR2 FQNNGV, per germline. Trimming took 1 base from V and 8 from J; bases not matched to a gene: 9. The CDR3: CASSLVRGRAFHEQFF. In nucleotides, the CDR3 is TGTGCCAGCAGCTTAGTGCGCGGGAGGGCCTTCCATGAGCAGTTCTTC.

This clone turned up a few times. The chain employs TRBV29-1 and TRBJ2-7; 9 positions match TRBD1. This CDR3 comprises 14 residues. Germline CDR1 and CDR2: SQVTM and ANQGSEA. V gave up 7 bases and J gave up 0 bases; unmatched junction bases: 7. CDR3 region: CSAGQGIPSYEQYF. The CDR3 coding sequence is TGCAGCGCCGGACAGGGGATTCCCTCCTACGAGCAGTACTTC.

This clone was observed a few times. J is TRBJ2-3 and V is TRBV15; maybe TRBD2 (6 bases). From germline, CDR1 is LNHNV and CDR2 YYDKDF (reference sequence). The CDR3 contains 16 residues. Trimming took 0 bases from V and 3 from J, leaving 13 bases between them. DNA for the CDR3: TGTGCCACCAGCAGAGATCCCACGACTAGTACAGATACGCAGTATTTT. Protein product: CATSRDPTTSTDTQYF.

The V gene is TRBV5-6, the J gene TRBJ2-7, with D perhaps matching TRBD2 (5 bases). Trimming removed 3 bases at V and 3 bases at J, with 13 bases between. Germline loops: CDR1 SGHDT, CDR2 YYEEEE. CDR3 length: 14 residues. The CDR3 region has the DNA TGTGCCAGCAGCTCCCCCCCGGGGAGCTACGAGCAGTACTTC. Amino acid sequence: CASSSPPGSYEQYF.

This chain uses TRBV18 with TRBJ2-1; 7 bases line up with TRBD2. V lost 0 bases, J lost 6 bases, and 5 bases stayed unmatched. Germline assignment: CDR1 KGHSH and CDR2 LQKENI. The length of the CDR3 is 15 residues. The CDR3 DNA reads TGTGCCAGCTCACCACCTGCGGGAGCTTCCAATGAGCAGTTCTTC. It specifies CASSPPAGASNEQFF.

The V call is TRBV19, the J call TRBJ2-7; TRBD2 agrees at 13 bases. V dropped 5 bases and J dropped 2; count of bases not matched to a gene: 12. The CDR3 totals 18 residues. The germline CDR1 and CDR2 sequences are LNHDA and SQIVND (reference sequence). The CDR3, as DNA: TGTGCCAGTAGTTTCCAGGGACTAGCGGGATTTAATACCTACGAGCAGTACTTC. Translated, it gives CASSFQGLAGFNTYEQYF.

This clone turned up a few times. One end of the junction varies from germline; a read error may be responsible. The chain links TRBV11-2 to TRBJ1-2; possibly TRBD1 for D (5 bases). Looked up from germline, CDR1 is SGHAT and CDR2 is FQNNGV. This CDR3 spans 12 amino acids. Here the CDR3 reads CASSIDSYGYTF. CDR3 nucleotides: TGTGCCAGCAGCATAGACAGCTATGGCTACACCTTC.

V is TRBV2 and J is TRBJ2-7; D not resolved. V shed 6 bases and J shed 3 bases, with 6 bases lying between them. The V gene's germline CDR1 is SNHLY and CDR2 FYNNEI. The CDR3 extends over 11 amino acids. In DNA form, the CDR3 reads TGTGCCAGCAGGAGTTTCTACGAGCAGTACTTC. Encoded protein: CASRSFYEQYF.

V gene TRBV19 combines with J gene TRBJ2-4; TRBD2 is a possible D gene (7 bases). Germline V CDR1 and CDR2: LNHDA, SQIVND (reference sequence). V dropped 4 bases and J dropped 6 bases, with 19 bases sitting between them. There are 16 residues in the CDR3. The CDR3 DNA sequence: TGTGCCAGTAGTACTCTCTACAGGGAGGGAGGAAACATTCAGTACTTC. Protein sequence: CASSTLYREGGNIQYF.

This clone showed up just a few times. This chain links TRBV27 with TRBJ1-5, with 10 bases lining up with TRBD1. V was pared by 5 bases and J by 5 bases, with 15 bases of the junction left unmatched. CDR1 and CDR2 (germline): MNHEY, SMNVEV (reference sequence). The CDR3 consists of 18 residues. CDR3 bases: TGTGCCAGCAGTAAGGGACAGGGGTCAGGTTCGGGAGATCAGCCCCAGCATTTT. Residues: CASSKGQGSGSGDQPQHF.

The V gene is TRBV7-2, the J gene TRBJ1-5; maybe TRBD1 (5 bases). This CDR3 region has 14 residues. In germline, CDR1 is SGHTA, CDR2 FQGNSA. The V end lost 5 bases, the J end lost 6 bases, and 14 bases lay between the germline ends. The CDR3 DNA sequence: TGTGCCAGCAGCCTAGACCCCCAGGGTCAGCCCCAGCATTTT. The encoded protein is CASSLDPQGQPQHF.

This clone was detected a few times. The V call is TRBV5-5, the J call TRBJ2-5; 7 bases align to TRBD1. Germline CDR1 and CDR2: SGHKS and YYEKEE (reference sequence). The ends lost 5 bases at V and 2 bases at J; junction bases unmatched: 9. The CDR3 extends over 15 amino acids. The CDR3 DNA reads TGTGCCAGCAGTCGAAACCGACAGGGTCAAGAGACCCAGTACTTC. Translating gives CASSRNRQGQETQYF.

V is TRBV5-1 and J is TRBJ2-7; possibly TRBD2 for D (6 bases). The CDR3 spans 17 residues. Germline V CDR1 and CDR2: SGHRS, YFSETQ. V lost 2 bases to trimming and J lost 0 bases, with 18 bases between them. CDR3 in amino acids: CASSLAPGLQYSYEQYF. The CDR3 coding sequence is TGCGCCAGCAGCTTAGCACCGGGACTCCAATACTCCTACGAGCAGTACTTC.

J is TRBJ2-5 and V is TRBV27; D perhaps matches TRBD1 (6 bases). Between the trimmed V and J ends, which lost 5 bases and 0 bases, there was a span of 13 bases. Germline V gene data show CDR1 as MNHEY and CDR2 as SMNVEV (reference sequence). CDR3 length: 15 residues. The CDR3 nucleotides are TGTGCCAGCAGTGGGCGTGGACAGTACCAAGAGACCCAGTACTTC. Protein: CASSGRGQYQETQYF.